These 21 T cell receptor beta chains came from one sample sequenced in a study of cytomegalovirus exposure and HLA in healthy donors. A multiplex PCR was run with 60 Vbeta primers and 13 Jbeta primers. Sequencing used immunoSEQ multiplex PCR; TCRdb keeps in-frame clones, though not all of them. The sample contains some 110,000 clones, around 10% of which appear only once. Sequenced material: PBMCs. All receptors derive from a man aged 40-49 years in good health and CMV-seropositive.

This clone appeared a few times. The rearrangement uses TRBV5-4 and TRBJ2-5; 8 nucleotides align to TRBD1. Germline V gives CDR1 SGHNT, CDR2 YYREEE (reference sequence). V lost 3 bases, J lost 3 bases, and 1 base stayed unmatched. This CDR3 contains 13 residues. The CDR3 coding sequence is TGTGCCAGCAGCTGGGGACAGGAAGAGACCCAGTACTTC. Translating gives CASSWGQEETQYF.

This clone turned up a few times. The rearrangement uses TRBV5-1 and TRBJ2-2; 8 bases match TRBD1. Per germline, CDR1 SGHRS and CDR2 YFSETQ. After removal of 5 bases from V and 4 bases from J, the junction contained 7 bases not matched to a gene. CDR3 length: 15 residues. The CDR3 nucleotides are TGCGCCAGCAGAACGCAGGGGGCGGGCACCGGGGAGCTGTTTTTT. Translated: CASRTQGAGTGELFF.

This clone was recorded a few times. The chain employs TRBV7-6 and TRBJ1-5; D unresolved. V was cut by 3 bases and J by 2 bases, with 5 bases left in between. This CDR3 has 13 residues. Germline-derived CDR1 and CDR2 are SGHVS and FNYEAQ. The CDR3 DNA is TGTGCCAGCAGCTTCCGTGGCAATCAGCCCCAGCATTTT. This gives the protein CASSFRGNQPQHF.

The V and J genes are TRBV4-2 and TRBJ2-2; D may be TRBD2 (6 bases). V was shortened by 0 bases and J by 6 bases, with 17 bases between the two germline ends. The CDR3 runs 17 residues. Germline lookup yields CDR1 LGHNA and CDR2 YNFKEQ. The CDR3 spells CASSQDPVGLWAGELFF. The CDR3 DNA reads TGTGCCAGCAGCCAAGATCCGGTGGGACTTTGGGCCGGGGAGCTGTTTTTT.

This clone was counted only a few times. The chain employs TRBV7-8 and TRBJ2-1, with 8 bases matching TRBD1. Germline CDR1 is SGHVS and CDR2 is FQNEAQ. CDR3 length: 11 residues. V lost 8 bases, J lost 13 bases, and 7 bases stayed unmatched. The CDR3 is CASFYGQGQFF. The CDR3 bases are TGTGCCAGCTTTTATGGACAGGGCCAGTTCTTC.

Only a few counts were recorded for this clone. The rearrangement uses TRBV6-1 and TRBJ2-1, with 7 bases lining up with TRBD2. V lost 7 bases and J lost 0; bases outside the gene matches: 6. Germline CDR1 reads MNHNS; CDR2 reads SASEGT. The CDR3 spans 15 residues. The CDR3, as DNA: TGTGCCAGCACCTTGGGGGGGAGCTCCTACAATGAGCAGTTCTTC. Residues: CASTLGGSSYNEQFF.

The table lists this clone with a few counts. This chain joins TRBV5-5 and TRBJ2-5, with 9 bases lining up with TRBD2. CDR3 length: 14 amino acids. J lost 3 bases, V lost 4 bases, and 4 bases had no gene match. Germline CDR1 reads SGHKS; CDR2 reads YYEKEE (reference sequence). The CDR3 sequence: CASSPTSGKETQYF. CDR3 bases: TGTGCCAGCAGCCCGACTAGCGGAAAAGAGACCCAGTACTTC.

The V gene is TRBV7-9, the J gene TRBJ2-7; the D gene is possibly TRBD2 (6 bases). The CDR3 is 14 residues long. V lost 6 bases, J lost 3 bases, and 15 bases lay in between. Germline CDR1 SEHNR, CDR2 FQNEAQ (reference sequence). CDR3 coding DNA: TGTGCCAGCAGTAATAGCGGATTGTACTACGAGCAGTACTTC. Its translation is CASSNSGLYYEQYF.

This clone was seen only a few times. The chain's CDR3 is CASGRGYEQYF. The CDR3 bases are TGTGCCAGCGGTAGAGGATACGAGCAGTACTTC. V usage is TRBV5-4 and J usage is TRBJ2-7; no firm D call. The V and J ends lost 7 bases and 4 bases respectively, with 9 bases between them. Germline V CDR1 and CDR2: SGHNT, YYREEE (reference sequence). The CDR3 consists of 11 residues.

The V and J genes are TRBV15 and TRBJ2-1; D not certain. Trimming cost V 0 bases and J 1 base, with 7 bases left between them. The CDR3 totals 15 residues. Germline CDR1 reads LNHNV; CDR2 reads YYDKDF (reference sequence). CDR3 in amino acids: CATSRDEVSYNEQFF. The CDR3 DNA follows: TGTGCCACCAGCAGAGATGAGGTATCCTACAATGAGCAGTTCTTC.

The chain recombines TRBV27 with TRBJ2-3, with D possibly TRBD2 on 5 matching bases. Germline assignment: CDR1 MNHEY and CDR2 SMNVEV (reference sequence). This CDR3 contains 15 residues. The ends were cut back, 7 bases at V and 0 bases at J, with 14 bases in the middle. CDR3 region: CASIWRAGSTDTQYF. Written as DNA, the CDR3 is TGTGCCAGCATATGGCGGGCGGGTAGCACAGATACGCAGTATTTT.

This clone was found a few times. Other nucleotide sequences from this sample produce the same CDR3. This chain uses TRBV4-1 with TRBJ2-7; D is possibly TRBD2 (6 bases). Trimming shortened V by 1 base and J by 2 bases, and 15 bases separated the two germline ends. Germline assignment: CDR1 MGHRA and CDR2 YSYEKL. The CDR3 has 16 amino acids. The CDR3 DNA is TGCGCCAGCAGCCAAGTGGGTGCGGGGAGTGCCTACGAGCAGTACTTC. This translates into CASSQVGAGSAYEQYF.

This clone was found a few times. Here the CDR3 DNA reads TGCGCCAGCAGCCAAGTTGGTGACGGGCGGGTCGAGCAGTACTTC. Translated, it gives CASSQVGDGRVEQYF. V is TRBV4-1 and J is TRBJ2-7; D is perhaps TRBD2 (5 bases). In germline, CDR1 is MGHRA, CDR2 YSYEKL. There are 15 residues in the CDR3. The V gene lost 1 base and the J gene lost 6 bases, with 16 bases spanning the gap.

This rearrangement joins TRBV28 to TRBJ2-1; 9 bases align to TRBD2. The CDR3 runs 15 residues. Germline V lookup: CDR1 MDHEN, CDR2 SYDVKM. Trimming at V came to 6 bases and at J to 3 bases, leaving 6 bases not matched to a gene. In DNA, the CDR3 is TGTGCCAGCAGCGACCCTAGCGGGGTCTACAATGAGCAGTTCTTC. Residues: CASSDPSGVYNEQFF.

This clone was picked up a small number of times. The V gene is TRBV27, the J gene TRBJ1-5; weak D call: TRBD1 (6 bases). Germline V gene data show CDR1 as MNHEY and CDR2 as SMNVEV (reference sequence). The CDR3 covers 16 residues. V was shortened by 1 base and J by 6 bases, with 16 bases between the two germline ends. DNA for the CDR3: TGTGCCAGCAGTTTATTGGTACCACAGGGATTTCAGCCCCAGCATTTT. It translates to CASSLLVPQGFQPQHF.

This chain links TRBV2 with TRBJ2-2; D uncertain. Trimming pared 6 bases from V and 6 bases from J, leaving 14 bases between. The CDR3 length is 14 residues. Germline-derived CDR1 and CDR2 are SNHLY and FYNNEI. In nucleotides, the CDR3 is TGTGCCAGCAGGGAAAATACCGAGGCCGGGGAGCTGTTTTTT. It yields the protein CASRENTEAGELFF. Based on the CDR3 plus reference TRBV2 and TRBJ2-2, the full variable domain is EPEVTQTPSHQVTQMGQEVILRCVPISNHLYFYWYRQILGQKVEFLVSFYNNEISEKSEIFDDQFSVERPDGSNFTLKIRSTKLEDSAMYFCASRENTEAGELFFGEGSRLTVL.

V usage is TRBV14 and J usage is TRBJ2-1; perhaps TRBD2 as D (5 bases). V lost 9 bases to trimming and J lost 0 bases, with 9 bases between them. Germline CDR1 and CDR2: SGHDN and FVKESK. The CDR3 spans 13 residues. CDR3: CASQAGSYNEQFF. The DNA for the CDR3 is TGTGCCAGTCAGGCGGGCTCCTACAATGAGCAGTTCTTC.

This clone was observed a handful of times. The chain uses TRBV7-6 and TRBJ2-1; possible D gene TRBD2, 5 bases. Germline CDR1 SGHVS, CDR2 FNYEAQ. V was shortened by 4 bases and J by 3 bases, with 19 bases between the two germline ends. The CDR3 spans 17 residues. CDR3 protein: CASSSAPGSSVYNEQFF. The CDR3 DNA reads TGTGCCAGCAGCTCAGCCCCGGGGTCAAGCGTCTACAATGAGCAGTTCTTC. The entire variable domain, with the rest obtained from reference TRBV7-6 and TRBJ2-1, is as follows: GAGVSQSPRYKVTKRGQDVALRCDPISGHVSLYWYRQALGQGPEFLTYFNYEAQQDKSGLPNDRFSAERPEGSISTLTIQRTEQRDSAMYRCASSSAPGSSVYNEQFFGPGTRLTVL.

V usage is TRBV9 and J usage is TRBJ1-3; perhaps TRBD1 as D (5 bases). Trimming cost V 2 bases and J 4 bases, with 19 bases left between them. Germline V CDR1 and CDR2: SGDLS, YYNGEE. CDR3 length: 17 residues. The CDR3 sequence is CASSVSGLRRTGNTIYF. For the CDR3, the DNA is TGTGCCAGCAGCGTCTCGGGACTCCGGAGGACCGGAAACACCATATATTTT.

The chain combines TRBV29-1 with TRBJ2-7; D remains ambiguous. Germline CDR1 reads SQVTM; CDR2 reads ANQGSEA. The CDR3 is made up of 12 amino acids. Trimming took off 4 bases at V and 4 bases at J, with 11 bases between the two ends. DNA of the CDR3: TGCAGCGTTGTTCTAGTGTCGTACGAGCAGTACTTC. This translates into CSVVLVSYEQYF.

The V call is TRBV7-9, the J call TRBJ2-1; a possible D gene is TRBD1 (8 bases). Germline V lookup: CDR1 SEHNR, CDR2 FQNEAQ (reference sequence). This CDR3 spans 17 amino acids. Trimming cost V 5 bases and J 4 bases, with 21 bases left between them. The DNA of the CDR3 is TGTGCCAGCAGCCAGTCAAGCGGGACAGGAAGGTACAATGAGCAGTTCTTC. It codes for CASSQSSGTGRYNEQFF.